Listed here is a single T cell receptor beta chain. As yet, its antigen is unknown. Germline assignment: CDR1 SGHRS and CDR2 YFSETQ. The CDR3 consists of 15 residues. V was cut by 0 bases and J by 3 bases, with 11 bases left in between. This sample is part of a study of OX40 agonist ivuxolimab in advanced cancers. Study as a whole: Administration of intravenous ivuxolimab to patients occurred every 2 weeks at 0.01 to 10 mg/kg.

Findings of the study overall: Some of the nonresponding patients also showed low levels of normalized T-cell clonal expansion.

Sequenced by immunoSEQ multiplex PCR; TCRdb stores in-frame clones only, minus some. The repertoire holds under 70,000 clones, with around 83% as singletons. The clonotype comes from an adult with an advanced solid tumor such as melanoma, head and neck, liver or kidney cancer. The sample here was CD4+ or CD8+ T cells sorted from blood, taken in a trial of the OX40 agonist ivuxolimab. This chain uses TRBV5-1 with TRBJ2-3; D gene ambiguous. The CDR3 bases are TGCGCCAGCAGCTTGGAGGGCTCGGCGACAGATACGCAGTATTTT. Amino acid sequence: CASSLEGSATDTQYF.